A single sample is the source of the 27 T cell receptor beta chains below, sequenced in a study of T cell repertoires in cytomegalovirus infection. One entry per CDR3 protein, called by TCRdb with MiXCR from the reads. The profile shows approximately 550,000 distinct CDR3 sequences, about 15% of them singletons. Sequencing was carried out using CD8+ T cells from PBMCs. The origin of the receptors is a human donor in good health (CMV status not recorded). Some clones in this sample may be carry-over from other donors' samples.

This clonotype was found a few times. The genes are TRBV19 and TRBJ2-7; 8 nucleotides align to TRBD1. Germline CDR1 LNHDA, CDR2 SQIVND (reference sequence). V shed 6 bases and J 4 bases; nucleotides not matched to a gene: 5. The CDR3 totals 13 residues. CDR3 DNA: TGTGCCAGTAGGGGCCGGGACAGGTACGAGCAGTACTTC. This encodes CASRGRDRYEQYF.

This clonotype appeared a few times. V and J are TRBV5-4 and TRBJ2-7; a weak D match, TRBD1 (6 bases). The CDR3 is 14 amino acids. V lost 2 bases and J 4 bases, leaving 13 bases between the germline ends. Per the germline V gene, CDR1 is SGHNT and CDR2 is YYREEE (reference sequence). The CDR3 DNA sequence: TGTGCCAGCAGCTTACAGGGCTTGGGATACGAGCAGTACTTC. Translating it yields CASSLQGLGYEQYF.

This clonotype turned up a few times. V and J are TRBV5-5 and TRBJ2-2; D gene unclear. V was cut by 0 bases and J by 7 bases, with 13 bases left in between. The CDR3 is made up of 15 amino acids. In germline, CDR1 is SGHKS, CDR2 YYEKEE (reference sequence). Here the CDR3 reads CASSLDGFRIGELFF. As DNA, the CDR3 is TGTGCCAGCAGCTTGGATGGGTTTAGGATCGGGGAGCTGTTTTTT.

The rearrangement joins TRBV2 to TRBJ1-5; D is unclear. The V and J ends lost 7 bases and 7 bases respectively, with 14 bases between them. CDR3 length equals 13 residues. CDR1 and CDR2 (germline): SNHLY, FYNNEI. The CDR3 sequence is CASIGADSQPQHF. For the CDR3, the DNA is TGTGCCAGCATAGGAGCAGACTCACAGCCCCAGCATTTT.

This clonotype was detected ten times or more. The rearrangement uses TRBV27 and TRBJ2-1; 10 bases align to TRBD1. CDR3 length: 17 residues. Per germline, CDR1 MNHEY and CDR2 SMNVEV (reference sequence). V dropped 5 bases and J dropped 8; count of bases not matched to a gene: 15. CDR3 in DNA: TGTGCCAGCAGTCCTAGCAGCGGGGACAGGGGTCCACATGAGCAGTTCTTC. This codes for CASSPSSGDRGPHEQFF.

This chain links TRBV7-9 with TRBJ2-7; TRBD2 might be the D (6 bases). The CDR3 consists of 14 residues. Germline-derived CDR1 and CDR2 are SEHNR and FQNEAQ (reference sequence). V was clipped by 6 bases and J by 3 bases, with 15 bases between them. CDR3 protein: CASRAKGAGYEQYF. For the CDR3, the DNA is TGTGCCAGCAGGGCTAAGGGAGCGGGCTACGAGCAGTACTTC.

Concerning this clonotype itself: A read error may produce the germline difference seen at one junction end. The V call is TRBV7-3, the J call TRBJ2-4; D is possibly TRBD2 (5 bases). CDR3 length: 14 amino acids. Germline CDR1 and CDR2: SGHTA and FQGTGA. CDR3 sequence reads: CASSLASRRDIQYF. The CDR3 bases are TGTGCAAGCAGCTTAGCGTCTAGAAGGGACATTCAGTACTTC.

This clonotype has ten or more counts. The chain employs TRBV7-3 and TRBJ1-6; 9 positions agree with TRBD1. This CDR3 comprises 14 residues. Germline CDR1 SGHTA, CDR2 FQGTGA. V lost 10 bases to trimming and J lost 8 bases; unmatched junction nucleotides: 9. CDR3 residues: CAKHRDRADSPLHF. The CDR3, as DNA: TGTGCCAAACACCGGGACAGGGCGGATTCACCCCTCCACTTT.

The chain joins TRBV9 to TRBJ1-5; D is uncertain. There are 13 residues in the CDR3. Germline values: CDR1 SGDLS, CDR2 YYNGEE. Trimming shortened V by 0 bases and J by 9 bases, and 10 bases separated the two germline ends. CDR3 loop: CASSVGEGGPQHF. The CDR3 DNA is TGTGCCAGCAGCGTAGGGGAGGGTGGGCCCCAGCATTTT.

This clonotype has at least ten counts. This chain joins TRBV7-9 and TRBJ2-5; the D gene is possibly TRBD2 (5 bases). The germline gives CDR1 SEHNR, CDR2 FQNEAQ (reference sequence). There are 15 residues in the CDR3. Trimming took 5 bases from V and 4 from J, leaving 17 bases between them. In DNA form, the CDR3 reads TGTGCCAGCAGCCCGGCGAGGGCCCGAGGAGAGACCCAGTACTTC. As protein: CASSPARARGETQYF.

The V gene is TRBV3-1, the J gene TRBJ2-1, with D hard to call. This CDR3 is built from 16 residues. With 5 bases removed from V and 0 bases from J, the gap between germline ends came to 14 bases. CDR1 is LGHDT and CDR2 is YNNKEL in the germline V gene (reference sequence). The CDR3, as DNA: TGTGCCAGCAGCGTGAAAAGGAGCTTCTCCTACAATGAGCAGTTCTTC. It translates to CASSVKRSFSYNEQFF.

This clonotype was seen many times. This rearrangement joins TRBV4-2 to TRBJ1-5; D call uncertain. The CDR3 contains 15 residues. The V end was cut by 2 bases, the J end by 0 bases, with 8 bases between. The germline gives CDR1 LGHNA, CDR2 YNFKEQ. CDR3 loop: CASSQWEYSNQPQHF. CDR3 DNA sequence: TGTGCCAGCAGCCAATGGGAATATAGCAATCAGCCCCAGCATTTT.

The genes are TRBV12-3 or TRBV12-4 and TRBJ2-2, with TRBD1 matching 7 bases. The V gene end was trimmed by 6 bases and the J gene end by 1 base; junction bases not matched to a gene: 8. The CDR3 is 16 residues long. DNA for the CDR3: TGTGCCAGCAGGGCTACAGGGGAGAAGAACACCGGGGAGCTGTTTTTT. This gives the protein CASRATGEKNTGELFF.

This clonotype has just a few counts. The chain is built from TRBV6-1 and TRBJ2-7; D is undetermined. CDR1 MNHNS and CDR2 SASEGT come from the germline V gene. With 7 bases removed from V and 4 bases from J, the gap between germline ends came to 11 bases. CDR3 size: 12 residues. The DNA of the CDR3 is TGTGCCAGCACCAAGGGAAGATACGAGCAGTACTTC. Its protein product is CASTKGRYEQYF.

Points on this clonotype: This may come from a read error, since a much larger clone is one base off. This likely comes from a read error, as the CDR3 has no conserved phenylalanine or tryptophan at its end. The chain uses TRBV11-1 and TRBJ2-1; 10 positions match TRBD2. The CDR3 consists of 17 residues. Germline lookup yields CDR1 SGHAT and CDR2 FQDESV (reference sequence). Trimming cost V 1 base and J 3 bases; bases outside gene matches: 6. The CDR3 here is CASSLEVAGGFYNEQFL. For the CDR3, the DNA is TGTGCCAGCAGCTTAGAGGTAGCGGGGGGTTTCTACAATGAGCAGTTCTTA.

The chain has TRBV5-7 and TRBJ1-1, with a tentative D call TRBD1 (5 bases). TRBV5-7 falls under the ORF class, with uncertain function. The V and J ends lost 3 bases and 2 bases respectively, with 14 bases between them. This CDR3 spans 15 amino acids. CDR3 DNA sequence: TGTGCCAGCAGCTGTTTGGGGGAGCAAAACACTGAAGCTTTCTTT. It yields the protein CASSCLGEQNTEAFF.

This clonotype was found many times. V usage is TRBV7-3 and J usage is TRBJ2-2; a possible D gene is TRBD2 (6 bases). The CDR3 has 15 residues. Germline lookup yields CDR1 SGHTA and CDR2 FQGTGA. V lost 4 bases and J 8 bases, leaving 17 bases between the germline ends. The CDR3 DNA reads TGTGCCAGCAGCTCCACCGGCGGGGTTTCGGGGGAGCTGTTTTTT. Residues: CASSSTGGVSGELFF.

Details on this clonotype: At one boundary the junction diverges from the germline segment, which might be a read error. J is TRBJ1-2 and V is TRBV5-3, with D unresolved. TRBV5-3 is treated as an ORF (open reading frame) with a function not yet certain. The CDR3 sequence is 12 residues long. CDR3: CASSSGWSGYTF. Written as DNA, the CDR3 is TGTGCCAGCAGCTCCGGATGGTCTGGCTACACCTTC.

This clonotype has at least ten counts. The chain employs TRBV6-5 and TRBJ2-3; TRBD2 might be the D (5 bases). The CDR3 spans 13 residues. Trimming removed 2 bases at V and 6 bases at J, with 9 bases between. Germline-derived CDR1 and CDR2 are MNHEY and SVGAGI. CDR3 nucleotide sequence: TGTGCCAGCAGTTACGTAGCGCTGGATACGCAGTATTTT. This translates into CASSYVALDTQYF.

The chain joins TRBV24-1 to TRBJ2-1, with 9 bases that match TRBD1. The V and J ends lost 11 bases and 7 bases, in that order; junction bases with no gene match: 8. There are 13 residues in the CDR3. CDR1 is KGHDR, CDR2 SFDVKD, per germline. Here the CDR3 DNA reads TGTGCCATAGGACAGGGGCAAAGGAATGAGCAGTTCTTC. It encodes CAIGQGQRNEQFF.

This clonotype has ten or more counts. The V gene is TRBV7-9, the J gene TRBJ1-4, with a possible D match to TRBD1 (6 bases). There are 17 residues in the CDR3. Per the germline V gene, CDR1 is SEHNR and CDR2 is FQNEAQ (reference sequence). Trimming took off 1 base at V and 5 bases at J, with 17 bases between the two ends. The CDR3 reads CASSLDLVTGQNEKLFF. DNA for the CDR3: TGTGCCAGCAGCTTAGATCTGGTTACAGGGCAAAATGAAAAACTGTTTTTT.

This clonotype appeared many times. The J gene is TRBJ1-6, the V gene TRBV7-9; D call uncertain. Germline V gives CDR1 SEHNR, CDR2 FQNEAQ (reference sequence). The CDR3 spans 14 residues. The ends were cut back, 5 bases at V and 9 bases at J, with 14 bases in the middle. The CDR3 loop reads CASSPVEGSSPLHF. The CDR3, as DNA: TGTGCCAGCAGCCCGGTAGAGGGTAGTTCACCCCTCCACTTT. Full variable domain (missing parts from reference TRBV7-9 and TRBJ1-6): DTGVSQNPRHKITKRGQNVTFRCDPISEHNRLYWYRQTLGQGPEFLTYFQNEAQLEKSRLLSDRFSAERPKGSFSTLEIQRTEQGDSAMYLCASSPVEGSSPLHFGNGTRLTVT.

This clonotype was seen a few times. CDR3 nucleotide sequence: TGTGCCAGCAGTGAGGCCCCGGAGACAGTACTAAACACTGAAGCTTTCTTT. This translates into CASSEAPETVLNTEAFF. V is TRBV2 and J is TRBJ1-1; D perhaps matches TRBD1 (5 bases). Trimming left V 3 bases short and J 2 bases short, with 19 bases between. The CDR3 is 17 amino acids. Germline loops: CDR1 SNHLY, CDR2 FYNNEI.

This clonotype appeared many times. The rearrangement uses TRBV23-1 and TRBJ2-7; D uncertain. TRBV23-1 is an ORF, and what it does is uncertain. The V gene lost 8 bases and the J gene lost 3 bases, with 11 bases spanning the gap. CDR3 length equals 12 residues. CDR3 sequence: CASFLKFYEQYF. The DNA for the CDR3 is TGCGCCAGCTTCTTAAAATTCTACGAGCAGTACTTC.

V and J are TRBV10-3 and TRBJ1-1; TRBD1 matches 8 bases. The CDR3 sequence is 15 residues long. V trimming: 6 bases; J trimming: 4 bases; junction bases outside the gene matches: 10. Germline-derived CDR1 and CDR2 are ENHRY and SYGVKD. In DNA, the CDR3 is TGTGCCATCAGGAAATCCGGGACAGGAATCACTGAAGCTTTCTTT. Translation: CAIRKSGTGITEAFF.

In its sample, this clonotype was seen a few times. V is TRBV24-1 and J is TRBJ2-1; 9 bases fit TRBD1. In germline, CDR1 is KGHDR, CDR2 SFDVKD. The CDR3 is 15 residues long. J gave up 3 bases and V 9 bases, and 8 bases lay outside the gene matches. CDR3 in DNA: TGTGCCACCTCGACCGGGACAGGGATCTACAATGAGCAGTTCTTC. Its protein product is CATSTGTGIYNEQFF.

Worth noting for this clonotype: This is likely a read error, given that the CDR3 carries no conserved phenylalanine or tryptophan at its end. This sequence joins TRBV11-2 and TRBJ2-1; TRBD2 agrees at 8 bases. The CDR3 runs to 15 residues. Germline loops: CDR1 SGHAT, CDR2 FQNNGV. With V trimmed by 5 bases and J by 2 bases, 5 bases remained unmatched. For the CDR3, the DNA is TGTGCCAGCAGCGAACGGGGGGGCCCCTACAATGAGCAGTTCTTA. This sequence encodes CASSERGGPYNEQFL.